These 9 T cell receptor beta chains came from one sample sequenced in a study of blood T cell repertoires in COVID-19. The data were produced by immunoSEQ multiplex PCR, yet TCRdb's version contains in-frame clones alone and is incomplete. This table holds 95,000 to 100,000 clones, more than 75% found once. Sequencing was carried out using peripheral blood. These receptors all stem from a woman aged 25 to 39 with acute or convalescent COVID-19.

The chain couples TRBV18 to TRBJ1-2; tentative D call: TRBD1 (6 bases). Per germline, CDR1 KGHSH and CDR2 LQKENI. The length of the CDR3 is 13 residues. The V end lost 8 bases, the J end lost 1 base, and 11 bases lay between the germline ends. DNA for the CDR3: TGTGCCAGCCAAAGGACAGATAACTATGGCTACACCTTC. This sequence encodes CASQRTDNYGYTF.

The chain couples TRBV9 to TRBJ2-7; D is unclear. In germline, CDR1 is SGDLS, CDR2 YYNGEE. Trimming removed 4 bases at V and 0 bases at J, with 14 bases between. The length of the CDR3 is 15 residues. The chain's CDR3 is CASSPVASPSYEQYF. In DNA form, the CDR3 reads TGTGCCAGCAGCCCGGTCGCTTCGCCCTCCTACGAGCAGTACTTC.

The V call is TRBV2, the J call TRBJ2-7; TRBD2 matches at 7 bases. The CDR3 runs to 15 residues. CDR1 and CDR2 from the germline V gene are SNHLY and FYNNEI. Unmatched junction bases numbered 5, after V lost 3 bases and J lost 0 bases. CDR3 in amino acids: CASSERGIPSYEQYF. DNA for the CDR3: TGTGCCAGCAGTGAGCGGGGGATTCCCTCCTACGAGCAGTACTTC.

CDR3 amino acids: CASSPRTGRLAEAFF. CDR3 coding DNA: TGTGCCAGCAGTCCAAGGACAGGGCGTCTGGCTGAAGCTTTCTTT. The chain recombines TRBV28 with TRBJ1-1; 8 bases match TRBD1. V lost 5 bases to trimming and J lost 6 bases; unmatched junction nucleotides: 11. CDR3 length: 15 amino acids. Germline V gives CDR1 MDHEN, CDR2 SYDVKM.

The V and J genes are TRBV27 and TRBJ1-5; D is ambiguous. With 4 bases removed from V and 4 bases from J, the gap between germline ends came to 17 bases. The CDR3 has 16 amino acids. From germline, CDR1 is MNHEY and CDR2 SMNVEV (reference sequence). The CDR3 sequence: CASSSLEADRNQPQHF. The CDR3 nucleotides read TGTGCCAGCAGTTCCCTTGAGGCAGATCGGAATCAGCCCCAGCATTTT.

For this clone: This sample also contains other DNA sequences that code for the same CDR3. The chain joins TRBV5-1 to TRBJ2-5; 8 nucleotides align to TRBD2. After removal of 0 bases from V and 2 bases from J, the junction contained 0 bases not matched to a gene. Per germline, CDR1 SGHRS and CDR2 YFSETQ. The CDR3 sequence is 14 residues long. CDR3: CASSLAGGQETQYF. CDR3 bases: TGCGCCAGCAGCTTGGCGGGGGGGCAAGAGACCCAGTACTTC.

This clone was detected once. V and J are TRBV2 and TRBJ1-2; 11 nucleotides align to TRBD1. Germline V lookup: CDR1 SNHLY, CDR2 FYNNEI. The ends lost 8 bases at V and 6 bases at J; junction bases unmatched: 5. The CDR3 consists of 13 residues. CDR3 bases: TGTGCCAGCGATCGGGACAGGGGGAATGGCTACACCTTC. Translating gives CASDRDRGNGYTF.

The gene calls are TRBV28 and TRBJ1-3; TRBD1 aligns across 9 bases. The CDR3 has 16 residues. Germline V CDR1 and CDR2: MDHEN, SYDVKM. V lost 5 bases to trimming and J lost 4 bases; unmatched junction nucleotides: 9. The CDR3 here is CASSLHPGTGGNTIYF. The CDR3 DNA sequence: TGTGCCAGCAGTCTACATCCCGGGACAGGGGGAAACACCATATATTTT.

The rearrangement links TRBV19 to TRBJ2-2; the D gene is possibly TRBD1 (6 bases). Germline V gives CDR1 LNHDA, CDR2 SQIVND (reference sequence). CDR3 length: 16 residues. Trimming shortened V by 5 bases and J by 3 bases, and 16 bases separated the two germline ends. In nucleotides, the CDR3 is TGTGCCAGTAGTCCACGGACAGCCCCGGACACCGGGGAGCTGTTTTTT. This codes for CASSPRTAPDTGELFF.